The clone carrying this T cell receptor (beta chain) was seen more than once but under ten times. Its antigen is not known. This sample stems from a study of beta chain features in type 1 diabetes. The study's findings and limits: There was a moderate but significant shortening of TCRB CDR3s in all four CD4+ subsets of Type 1 diabetes patients. Type 1 diabetes patients had fewer VDJ junction insertions and more deletions.

The sequenced template was cDNA made from the entire isolated RNA. Repertoires were generated with immunoSEQ multiplex PCR, while TCRdb's copy carries only in-frame clones and drops some. The sample has about 170,000 clones, 7% to 9% seen once; the top ten hold under 0.6%. Germline V lookup: CDR1 MDHEN, CDR2 SYDVKM. There are 17 residues in the CDR3. V lost 5 bases and J lost 1, with 20 bases in between. Sequenced sample: central memory CD4+ T cells from blood. The chain couples TRBV28 to TRBJ1-2; D remains ambiguous. This receptor was taken from a young man with type 1 diabetes. CDR3 DNA sequence: TGTGCCAGCAGTCGCCAAGCGGGGAACCACATTAACTATGGCTACACCTTC. It codes for CASSRQAGNHINYGYTF.